One and the same sample provided the 4 T cell receptor beta chains below, sequenced in a study of cytomegalovirus exposure and HLA in healthy donors. The PCR made use of 60 Vbeta and 13 Jbeta primers. The data were produced by immunoSEQ multiplex PCR, yet TCRdb's version contains in-frame clones alone and is incomplete. The table lists 100,000 to 150,000 clones, about 73% of them singletons. Sequencing used PBMCs. The receptor source for this set is a human donor in good health.

The genes are TRBV7-8 and TRBJ1-2, with no clear D. Germline-derived CDR1 and CDR2 are SGHVS and FQNEAQ. This CDR3 is built from 14 residues. The V end lost 5 bases, the J end lost 2 bases, and 12 bases lay between the germline ends. The DNA for the CDR3 is TGTGCCAGCAGCGGGCAGGCGCTGAACTATGGCTACACCTTC. Protein sequence: CASSGQALNYGYTF.

The V gene is TRBV19, the J gene TRBJ1-5; D gene uncertain. The germline V gene encodes CDR1 LNHDA and CDR2 SQIVND (reference sequence). The CDR3 is 13 residues long. With 5 bases removed from V and 11 bases from J, the gap between germline ends came to 16 bases. The CDR3: CASSPHLVEAQHF. CDR3 coding DNA: TGTGCCAGTAGTCCTCACCTCGTAGAGGCCCAGCATTTT.

This clone was detected a few times. This chain connects TRBV6-4 to TRBJ2-5, with D uncertain. V shed 6 bases and J shed 4 bases, with 9 bases lying between them. Germline values: CDR1 MRHNA, CDR2 SNTAGT. There are 12 residues in the CDR3. CDR3 sequence reads: CASSRFRETQYF. As DNA, the CDR3 is TGTGCCAGCAGCAGGTTCCGAGAGACCCAGTACTTC.

V is TRBV7-3 and J is TRBJ2-5, with D maybe TRBD1 (5 bases). Germline V CDR1 and CDR2: SGHTA, FQGTGA. This CDR3 is 14 amino acids long. The V gene lost 1 base and the J gene lost 2 bases, with 8 bases spanning the gap. The CDR3 here is CASSLIGDQETQYF. DNA of the CDR3: TGTGCCAGCAGCTTAATAGGGGATCAAGAGACCCAGTACTTC.